This TCR beta chain was retrieved from a study of PD-L1 blockade in urothelial cancer. Study overall: Atezolizumab (1,200 mg intravenously every 3 weeks) began in about 2014 for patients. Each participant's history included 0 to 3 prior chemotherapy regimens. Median T cell yield from blood was 130,000 to 150,000.

The CDR3 spans 13 residues. The germline V gene encodes CDR1 SGHTA and CDR2 FQGNSA. With 4 bases clipped from V and 5 bases from J, the junction kept 3 bases outside the gene matches. This clone was counted a few times. Only in-frame clones appear in the TCRdb table, and some are missing; sequencing was by immunoSEQ multiplex PCR. The data show about 95,000 clones, about nine tenths seen once. The time point: pretreatment peripheral blood. Sampling of each patient yielded between 1 and 8 specimens, collected pretreatment and on-treatment. The clonotype originates from a man aged 55 to 70 with urothelial cancer. The chain links TRBV7-2 to TRBJ2-7; 9 bases are shared with TRBD1. Sequencing used PBMCs, obtained around atezolizumab (anti-PD-L1) treatment. The CDR3 nucleotides are TGTGCCAGCAGCTGGGACAGGGTGGACGAGCAGTACTTC. Translation gives CASSWDRVDEQYF.